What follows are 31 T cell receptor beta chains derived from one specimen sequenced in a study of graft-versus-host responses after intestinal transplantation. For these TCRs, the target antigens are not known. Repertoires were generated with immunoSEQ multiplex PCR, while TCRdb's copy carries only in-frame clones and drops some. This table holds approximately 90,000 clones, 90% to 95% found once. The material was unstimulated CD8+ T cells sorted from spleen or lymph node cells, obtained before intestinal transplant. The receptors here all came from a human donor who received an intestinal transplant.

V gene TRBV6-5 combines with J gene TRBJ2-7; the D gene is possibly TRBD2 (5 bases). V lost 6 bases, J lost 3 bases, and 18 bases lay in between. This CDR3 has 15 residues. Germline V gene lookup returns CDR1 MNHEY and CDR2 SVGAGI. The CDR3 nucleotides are TGTGCCAGCAGCCAACAAGACGGGGTTGGCTACGAGCAGTACTTC. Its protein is CASSQQDGVGYEQYF.

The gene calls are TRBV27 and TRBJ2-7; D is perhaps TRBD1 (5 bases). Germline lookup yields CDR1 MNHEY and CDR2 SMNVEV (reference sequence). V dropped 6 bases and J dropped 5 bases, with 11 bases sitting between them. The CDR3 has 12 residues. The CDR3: CASSNWGHEQYF. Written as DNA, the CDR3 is TGTGCCAGCAGCAATTGGGGCCACGAGCAGTACTTC.

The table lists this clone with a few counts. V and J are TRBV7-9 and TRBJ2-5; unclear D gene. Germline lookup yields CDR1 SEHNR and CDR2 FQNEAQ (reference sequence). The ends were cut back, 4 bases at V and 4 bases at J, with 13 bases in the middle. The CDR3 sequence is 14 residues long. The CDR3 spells CASSSSSILETQYF. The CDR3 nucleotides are TGTGCCAGCAGCTCGTCATCTATCTTAGAGACCCAGTACTTC.

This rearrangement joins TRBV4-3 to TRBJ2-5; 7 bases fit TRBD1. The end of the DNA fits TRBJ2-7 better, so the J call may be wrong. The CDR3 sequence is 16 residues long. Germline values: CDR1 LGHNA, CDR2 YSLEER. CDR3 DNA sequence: TGCGCCAGCAGCCAAGAAGCAGGGGGAACCTCCTACGAGCAGTACTTC. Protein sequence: CASSQEAGGTSYEQYF.

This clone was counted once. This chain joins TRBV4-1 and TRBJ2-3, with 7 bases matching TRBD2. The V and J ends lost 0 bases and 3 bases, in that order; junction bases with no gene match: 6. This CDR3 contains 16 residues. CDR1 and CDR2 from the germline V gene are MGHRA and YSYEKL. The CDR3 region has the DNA TGCGCCAGCAGCCAAGAGGAGCGGGGACCTACAGATACGCAGTATTTT. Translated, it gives CASSQEERGPTDTQYF.

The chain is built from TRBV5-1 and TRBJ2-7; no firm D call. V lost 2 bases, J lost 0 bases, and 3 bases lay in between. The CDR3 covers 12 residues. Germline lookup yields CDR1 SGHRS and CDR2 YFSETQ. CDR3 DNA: TGCGCCAGCAGCTTCAGCTCCTACGAGCAGTACTTC. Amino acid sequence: CASSFSSYEQYF.

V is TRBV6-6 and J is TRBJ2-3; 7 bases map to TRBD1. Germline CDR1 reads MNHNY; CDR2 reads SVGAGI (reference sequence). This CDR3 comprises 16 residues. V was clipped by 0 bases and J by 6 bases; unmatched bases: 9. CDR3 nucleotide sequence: TGTGCCAGCAGTTACTCGACAGGGTGGGCTCGGGATACGCAGTATTTT. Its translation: CASSYSTGWARDTQYF.

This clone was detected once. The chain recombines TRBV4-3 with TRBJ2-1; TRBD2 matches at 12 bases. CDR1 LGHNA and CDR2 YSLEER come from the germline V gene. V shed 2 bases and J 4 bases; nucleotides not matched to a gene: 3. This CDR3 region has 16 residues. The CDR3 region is CASSQPSGGVYNEQFF. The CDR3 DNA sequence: TGCGCCAGCAGCCAACCTAGCGGGGGGGTTTACAATGAGCAGTTCTTC.

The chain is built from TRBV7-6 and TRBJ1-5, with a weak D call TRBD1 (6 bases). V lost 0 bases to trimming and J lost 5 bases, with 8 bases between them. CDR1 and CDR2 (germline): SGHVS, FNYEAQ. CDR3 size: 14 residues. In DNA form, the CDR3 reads TGTGCCAGCAGCTTAGCTGGGGGCGATCAGCCCCAGCATTTT. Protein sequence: CASSLAGGDQPQHF.

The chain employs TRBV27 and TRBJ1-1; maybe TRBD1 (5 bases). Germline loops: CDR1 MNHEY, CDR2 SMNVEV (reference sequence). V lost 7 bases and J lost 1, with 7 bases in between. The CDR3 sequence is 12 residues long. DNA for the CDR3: TGTGCCAGCACAACAGGGAACACTGAAGCTTTCTTT. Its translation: CASTTGNTEAFF.

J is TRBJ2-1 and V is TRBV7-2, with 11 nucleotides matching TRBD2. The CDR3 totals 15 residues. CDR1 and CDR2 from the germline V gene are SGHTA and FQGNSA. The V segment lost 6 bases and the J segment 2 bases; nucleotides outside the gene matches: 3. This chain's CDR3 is CASSFSGGAYNEQFF. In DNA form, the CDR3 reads TGTGCCAGCAGTTTTAGCGGGGGGGCCTACAATGAGCAGTTCTTC.

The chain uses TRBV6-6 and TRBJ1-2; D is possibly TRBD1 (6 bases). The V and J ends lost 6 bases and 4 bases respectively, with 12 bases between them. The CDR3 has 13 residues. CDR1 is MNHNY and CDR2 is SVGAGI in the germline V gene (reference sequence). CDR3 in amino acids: CASRTRGGYGYTF. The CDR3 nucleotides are TGTGCCAGCAGGACCAGGGGCGGCTATGGCTACACCTTC.

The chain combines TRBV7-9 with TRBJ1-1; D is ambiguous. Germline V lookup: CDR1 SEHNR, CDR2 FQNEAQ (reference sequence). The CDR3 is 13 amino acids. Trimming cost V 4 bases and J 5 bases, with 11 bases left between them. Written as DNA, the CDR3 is TGTGCCAGCAGCTCCCCTAGTAAAACTGAAGCTTTCTTT. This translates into CASSSPSKTEAFF.

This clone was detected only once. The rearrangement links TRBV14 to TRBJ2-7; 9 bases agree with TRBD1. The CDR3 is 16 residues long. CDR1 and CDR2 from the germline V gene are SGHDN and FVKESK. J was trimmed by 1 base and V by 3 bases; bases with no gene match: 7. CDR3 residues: CASSQGQGLLSYEQYF. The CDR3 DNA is TGTGCCAGCAGCCAGGGACAGGGCCTGCTGTCCTACGAGCAGTACTTC.

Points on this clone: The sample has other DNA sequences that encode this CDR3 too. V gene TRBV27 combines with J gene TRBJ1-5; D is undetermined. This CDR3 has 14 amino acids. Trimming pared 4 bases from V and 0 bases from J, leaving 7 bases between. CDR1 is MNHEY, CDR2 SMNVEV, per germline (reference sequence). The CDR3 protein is CASSSGYSNQPQHF. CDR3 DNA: TGTGCCAGCAGTTCAGGTTATAGCAATCAGCCCCAGCATTTT.

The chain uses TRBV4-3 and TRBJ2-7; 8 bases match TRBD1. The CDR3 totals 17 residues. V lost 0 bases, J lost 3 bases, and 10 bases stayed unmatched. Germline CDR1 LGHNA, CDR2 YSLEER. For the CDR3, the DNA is TGCGCCAGCAGCCAAGATCGGGATCCCGGGACAGGCTACGAGCAGTACTTC. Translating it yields CASSQDRDPGTGYEQYF.

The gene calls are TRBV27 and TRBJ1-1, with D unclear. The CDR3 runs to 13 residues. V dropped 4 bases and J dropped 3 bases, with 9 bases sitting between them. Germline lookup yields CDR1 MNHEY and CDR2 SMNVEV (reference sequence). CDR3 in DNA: TGTGCCAGCAGTTCTCGGGAATACACTGAAGCTTTCTTT. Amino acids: CASSSREYTEAFF.

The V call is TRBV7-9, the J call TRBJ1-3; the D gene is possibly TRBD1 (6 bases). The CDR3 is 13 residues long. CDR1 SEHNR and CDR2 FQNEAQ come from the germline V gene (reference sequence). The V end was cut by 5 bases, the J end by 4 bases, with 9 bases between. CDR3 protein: CASSIGQGNTIYF. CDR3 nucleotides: TGTGCCAGCAGCATTGGACAGGGAAACACCATATATTTT.

The CDR3 nucleotides read TGTGCCAGCAGACCAATCCAGTCGACCGGGGAGCTGTTTTTT. Its translation: CASRPIQSTGELFF. The J gene is TRBJ2-2, the V gene TRBV7-8; D is undetermined. The CDR3 consists of 14 residues. Germline V gene sequence: CDR1 SGHVS, CDR2 FQNEAQ. V was shortened by 6 bases and J by 5 bases, with 13 bases between the two germline ends.

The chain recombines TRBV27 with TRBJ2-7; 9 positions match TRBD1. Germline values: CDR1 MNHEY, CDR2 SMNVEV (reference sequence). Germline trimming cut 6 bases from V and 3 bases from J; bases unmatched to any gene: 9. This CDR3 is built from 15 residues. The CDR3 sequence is CASSYRDREFYEQYF. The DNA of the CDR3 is TGTGCCAGCAGCTACCGGGACAGGGAATTCTACGAGCAGTACTTC.

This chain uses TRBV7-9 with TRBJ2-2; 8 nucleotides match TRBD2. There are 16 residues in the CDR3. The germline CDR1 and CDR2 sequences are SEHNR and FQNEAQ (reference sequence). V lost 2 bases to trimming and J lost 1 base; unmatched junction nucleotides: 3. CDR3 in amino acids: CASSLTLAGNTGELFF. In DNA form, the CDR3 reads TGTGCCAGCAGCTTAACCCTAGCGGGGAACACCGGGGAGCTGTTTTTT.

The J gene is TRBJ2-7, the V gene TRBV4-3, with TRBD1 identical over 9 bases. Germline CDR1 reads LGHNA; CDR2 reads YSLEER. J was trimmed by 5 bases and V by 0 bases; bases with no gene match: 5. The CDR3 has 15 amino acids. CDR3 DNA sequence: TGCGCCAGCAGCCAAGACCGACAGGGGGTCAACGAGCAGTACTTC. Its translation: CASSQDRQGVNEQYF.

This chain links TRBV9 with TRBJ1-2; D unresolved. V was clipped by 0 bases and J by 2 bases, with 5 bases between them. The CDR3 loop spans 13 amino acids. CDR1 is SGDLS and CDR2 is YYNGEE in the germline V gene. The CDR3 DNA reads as TGTGCCAGCAGCGTAGGAGGGAACTATGGCTACACCTTC. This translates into CASSVGGNYGYTF.

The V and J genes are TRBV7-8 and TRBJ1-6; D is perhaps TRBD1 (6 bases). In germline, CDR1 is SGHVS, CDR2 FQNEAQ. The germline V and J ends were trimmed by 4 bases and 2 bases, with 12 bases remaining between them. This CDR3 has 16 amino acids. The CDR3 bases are TGTGCCAGCAGCTCGAACAGGGTGCCCTATAATTCACCCCTCCACTTT. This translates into CASSSNRVPYNSPLHF.

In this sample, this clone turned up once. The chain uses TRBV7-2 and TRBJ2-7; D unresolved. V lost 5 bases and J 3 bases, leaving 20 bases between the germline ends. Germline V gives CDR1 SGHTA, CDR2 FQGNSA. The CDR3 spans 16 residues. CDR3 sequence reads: CASSPPLNTSSYEQYF. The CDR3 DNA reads TGTGCCAGCAGCCCCCCTTTAAATACGTCCAGCTACGAGCAGTACTTC. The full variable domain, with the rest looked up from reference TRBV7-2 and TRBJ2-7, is GAGVSQSPSNKVTEKGKDVELRCDPISGHTALYWYRQSLGQGLEFLIYFQGNSAPDKSGLPSDRFSAERTGGSVSTLTIQRTQQEDSAVYLCASSPPLNTSSYEQYFGPGTRLTVT.

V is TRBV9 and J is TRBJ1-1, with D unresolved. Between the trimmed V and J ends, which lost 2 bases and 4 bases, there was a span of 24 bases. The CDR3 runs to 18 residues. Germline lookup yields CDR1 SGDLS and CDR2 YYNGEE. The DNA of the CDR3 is TGTGCCAGCAGCGTCTCGATCGGACCGGCCGGAGGGAGCACTGAAGCTTTCTTT. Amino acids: CASSVSIGPAGGSTEAFF.

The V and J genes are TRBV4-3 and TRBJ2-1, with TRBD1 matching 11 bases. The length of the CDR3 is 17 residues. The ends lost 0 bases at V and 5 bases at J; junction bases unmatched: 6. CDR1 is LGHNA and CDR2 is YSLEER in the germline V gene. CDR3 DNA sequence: TGCGCCAGCAGCCAAGATGGGGGACAGGGGGTTCACAATGAGCAGTTCTTC. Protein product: CASSQDGGQGVHNEQFF.

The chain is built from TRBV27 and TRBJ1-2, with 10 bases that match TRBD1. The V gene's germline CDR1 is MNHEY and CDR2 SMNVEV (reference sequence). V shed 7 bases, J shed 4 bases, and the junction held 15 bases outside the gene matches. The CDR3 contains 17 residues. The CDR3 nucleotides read TGTGCCAGCACAGAGAATTGGTGGGACAGGGGTACCTATGGCTACACCTTC. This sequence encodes CASTENWWDRGTYGYTF.

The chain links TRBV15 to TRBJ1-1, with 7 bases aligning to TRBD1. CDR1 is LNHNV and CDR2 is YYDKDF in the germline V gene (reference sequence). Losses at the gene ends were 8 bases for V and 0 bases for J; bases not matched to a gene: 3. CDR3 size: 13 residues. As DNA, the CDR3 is TGTGCCACCCAGGACAGGATGAACACTGAAGCTTTCTTT. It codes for CATQDRMNTEAFF. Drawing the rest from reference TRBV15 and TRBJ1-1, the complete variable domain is DAMVIQNPRYQVTQFGKPVTLSCSQTLNHNVMYWYQQKSSQAPKLLFHYYDKDFNNEADTPDNFQSRRPNTSFCFLDIRSPGLGDTAMYLCATQDRMNTEAFFGQGTRLTVV.

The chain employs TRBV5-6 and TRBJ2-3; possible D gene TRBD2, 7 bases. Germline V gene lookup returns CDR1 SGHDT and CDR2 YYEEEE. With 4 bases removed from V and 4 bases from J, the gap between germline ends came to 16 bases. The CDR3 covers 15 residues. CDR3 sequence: CASSPEGGVPDTQYF. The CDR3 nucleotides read TGTGCCAGCAGCCCTGAAGGGGGGGTGCCAGATACGCAGTATTTT.

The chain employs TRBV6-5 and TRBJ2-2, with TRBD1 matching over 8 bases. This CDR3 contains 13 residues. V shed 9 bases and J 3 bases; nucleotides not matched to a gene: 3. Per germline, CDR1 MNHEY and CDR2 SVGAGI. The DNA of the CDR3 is TGTGCCAGTCGGACAGGGCACACCGGGGAGCTGTTTTTT. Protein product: CASRTGHTGELFF.